Shown below are 4 T cell receptor beta chains from a single sample sequenced in a study of T cell responses to AZD1222 COVID-19 vaccine (dated by TCRdb to the early 2020s). The time point label of this sample denotes: about 28 days (+/-7) after the second vaccine dose. The protocol used for the library was the immunoSEQ multiplex PCR assay. TCRdb limited this immuneACCESS table to in-frame rearrangements with V and J called. A share of clones is missing; checked studies link under half to unresolved V genes, and the rest is unexplained. For this sample there are over 85,000 clones; about 95% appear just once. The ten biggest clones cover 2.5% to 3% of the sample. This specimen was peripheral blood, taken 28 days after the second AZD1222 dose. The receptors come from an adult who received the AZD1222 COVID-19 vaccine.

The rearrangement joins TRBV5-1 to TRBJ2-3; no definite D call. CDR1 SGHRS and CDR2 YFSETQ come from the germline V gene. Trimming took off 3 bases at V and 0 bases at J, with 14 bases between the two ends. The CDR3 contains 16 residues. The CDR3 nucleotides read TGCGCCAGCAGCTCCGAAGGGCGGACGAGCACAGATACGCAGTATTTT. This codes for CASSSEGRTSTDTQYF. Using reference TRBV5-1 and TRBJ2-3 for the parts outside the CDR3, the full variable domain is KAGVTQTPRYLIKTRGQQVTLSCSPISGHRSVSWYQQTPGQGLQFLFEYFSETQRNKGNFPGRFSGRQFSNSRSEMNVSTLELGDSALYLCASSSEGRTSTDTQYFGPGTRLTVL.

The chain links TRBV7-9 to TRBJ1-1, with D perhaps matching TRBD1 (5 bases). Per germline, CDR1 SEHNR and CDR2 FQNEAQ (reference sequence). The length of the CDR3 is 15 residues. V lost 4 bases and J lost 1, with 13 bases in between. CDR3 loop: CASSSDRGTNTEAFF. CDR3 sequence (DNA): TGTGCCAGCAGCTCAGATAGGGGCACGAACACTGAAGCTTTCTTT.

J is TRBJ1-4 and V is TRBV6-5; unclear D gene. The length of the CDR3 is 15 residues. V was trimmed by 6 bases and J by 10 bases, leaving 21 bases between them. CDR1 and CDR2 (germline): MNHEY, SVGAGI. CDR3 in DNA: TGTGCCAGCAGCCCAGGCCTTGAGGCCTGGGGAAAACTGTTTTTT. Translation: CASSPGLEAWGKLFF.

The chain combines TRBV10-3 with TRBJ2-7, with D perhaps being TRBD1 or TRBD2 (5 bases each). Germline loops: CDR1 ENHRY, CDR2 SYGVKD. This CDR3 comprises 15 residues. Trimming left V 10 bases short and J 0 bases short, with 19 bases between. CDR3 in DNA: TGTGCCACCCTGGTGGGGACGGGGATCTCCTACGAGCAGTACTTC. Translation: CATLVGTGISYEQYF.